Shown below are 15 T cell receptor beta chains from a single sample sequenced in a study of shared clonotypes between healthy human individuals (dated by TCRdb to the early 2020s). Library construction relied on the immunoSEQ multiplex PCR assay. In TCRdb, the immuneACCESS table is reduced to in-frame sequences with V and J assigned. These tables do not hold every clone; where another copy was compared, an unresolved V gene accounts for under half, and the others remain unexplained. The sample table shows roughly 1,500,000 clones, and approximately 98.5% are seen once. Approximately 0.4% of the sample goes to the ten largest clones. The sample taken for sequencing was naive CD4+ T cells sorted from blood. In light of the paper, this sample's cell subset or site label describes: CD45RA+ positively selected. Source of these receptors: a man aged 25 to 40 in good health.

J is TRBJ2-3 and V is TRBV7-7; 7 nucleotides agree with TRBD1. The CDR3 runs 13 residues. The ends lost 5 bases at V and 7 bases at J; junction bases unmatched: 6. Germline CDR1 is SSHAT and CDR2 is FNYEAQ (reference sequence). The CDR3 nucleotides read TGTGCCAGCAGCGAGGACAGGTCCTATACGCAGTATTTT. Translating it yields CASSEDRSYTQYF.

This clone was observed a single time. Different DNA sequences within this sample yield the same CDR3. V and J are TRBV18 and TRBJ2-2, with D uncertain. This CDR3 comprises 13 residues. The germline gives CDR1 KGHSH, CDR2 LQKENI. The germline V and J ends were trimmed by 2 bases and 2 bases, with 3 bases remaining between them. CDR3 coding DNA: TGTGCCAGCTCACCAGTAAACACCGGGGAGCTGTTTTTT. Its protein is CASSPVNTGELFF.

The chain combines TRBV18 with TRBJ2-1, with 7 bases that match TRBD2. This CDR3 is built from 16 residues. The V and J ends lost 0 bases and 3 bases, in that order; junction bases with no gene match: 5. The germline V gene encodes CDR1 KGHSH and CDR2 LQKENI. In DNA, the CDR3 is TGTGCCAGCTCACCACCGGGACTAAGCTTCTACAATGAGCAGTTCTTC. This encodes CASSPPGLSFYNEQFF.

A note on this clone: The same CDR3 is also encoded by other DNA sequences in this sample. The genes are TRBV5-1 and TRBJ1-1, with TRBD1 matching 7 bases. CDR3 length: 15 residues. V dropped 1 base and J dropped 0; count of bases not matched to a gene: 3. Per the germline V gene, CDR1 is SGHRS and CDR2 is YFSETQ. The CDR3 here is CASSLTGTVNTEAFF. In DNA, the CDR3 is TGCGCCAGCAGCTTGACCGGGACAGTGAACACTGAAGCTTTCTTT.

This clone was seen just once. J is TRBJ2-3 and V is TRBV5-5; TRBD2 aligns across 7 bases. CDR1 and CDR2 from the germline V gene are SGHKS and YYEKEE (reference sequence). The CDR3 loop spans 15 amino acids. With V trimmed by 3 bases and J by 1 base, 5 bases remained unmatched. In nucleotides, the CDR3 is TGTGCCAGCAGCTCCCCCAGCGGGGGCACAGATACGCAGTATTTT. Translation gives CASSSPSGGTDTQYF. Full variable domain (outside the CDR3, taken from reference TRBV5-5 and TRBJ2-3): DAGVTQSPTHLIKTRGQQVTLRCSPISGHKSVSWYQQVLGQGPQFIFQYYEKEERGRGNFPDRFSARQFPNYSSELNVNALLLGDSALYLCASSSPSGGTDTQYFGPGTRLTVL.

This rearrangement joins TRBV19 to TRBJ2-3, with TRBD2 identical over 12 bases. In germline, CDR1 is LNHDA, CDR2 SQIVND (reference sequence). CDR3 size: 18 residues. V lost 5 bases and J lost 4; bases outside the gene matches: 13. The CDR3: CASSSGTSGLFDADTQYF. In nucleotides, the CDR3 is TGTGCCAGTAGTTCCGGGACTAGCGGGCTCTTTGACGCAGATACGCAGTATTTT.

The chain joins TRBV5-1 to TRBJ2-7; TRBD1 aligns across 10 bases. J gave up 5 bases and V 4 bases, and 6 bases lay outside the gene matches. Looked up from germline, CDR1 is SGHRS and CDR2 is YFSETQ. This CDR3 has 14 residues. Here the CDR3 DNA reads TGCGCCAGCAGCCCGGCCGGGACAGGGGACGAGCAGTACTTC. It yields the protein CASSPAGTGDEQYF.

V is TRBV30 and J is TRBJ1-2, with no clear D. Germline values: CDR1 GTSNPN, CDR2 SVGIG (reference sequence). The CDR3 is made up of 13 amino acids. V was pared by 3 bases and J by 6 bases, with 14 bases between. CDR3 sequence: CAWRTPGHHGYTF. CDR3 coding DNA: TGTGCCTGGAGGACCCCCGGCCACCATGGCTACACCTTC.

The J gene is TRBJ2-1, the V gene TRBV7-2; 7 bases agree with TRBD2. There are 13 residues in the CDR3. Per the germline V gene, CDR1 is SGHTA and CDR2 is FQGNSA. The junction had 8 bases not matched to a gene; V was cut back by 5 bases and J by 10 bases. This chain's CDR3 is CASSLSGGSEQFF. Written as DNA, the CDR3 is TGTGCCAGCAGCCTCTCGGGGGGTTCAGAGCAGTTCTTC.

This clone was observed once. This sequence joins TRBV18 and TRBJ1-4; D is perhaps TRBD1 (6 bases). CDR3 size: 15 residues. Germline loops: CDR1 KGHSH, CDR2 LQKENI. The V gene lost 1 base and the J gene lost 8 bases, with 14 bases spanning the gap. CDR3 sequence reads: CASSPRGGLREKLFF. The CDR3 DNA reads TGTGCCAGCTCACCACGCGGGGGGCTAAGGGAAAAACTGTTTTTT. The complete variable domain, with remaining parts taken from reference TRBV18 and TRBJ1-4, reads NAGVMQNPRHLVRRRGQEARLRCSPMKGHSHVYWYRQLPEEGLKFMVYLQKENIIDESGMPKERFSAEFPKEGPSILRIQQVVRGDSAAYFCASSPRGGLREKLFFGSGTQLSVL.

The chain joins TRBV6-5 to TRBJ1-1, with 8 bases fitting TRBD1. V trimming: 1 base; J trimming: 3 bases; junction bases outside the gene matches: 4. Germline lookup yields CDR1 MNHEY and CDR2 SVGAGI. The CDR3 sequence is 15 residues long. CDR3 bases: TGTGCCAGCAGTTACTTCAGGGGGCGAGACACTGAAGCTTTCTTT. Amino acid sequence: CASSYFRGRDTEAFF.

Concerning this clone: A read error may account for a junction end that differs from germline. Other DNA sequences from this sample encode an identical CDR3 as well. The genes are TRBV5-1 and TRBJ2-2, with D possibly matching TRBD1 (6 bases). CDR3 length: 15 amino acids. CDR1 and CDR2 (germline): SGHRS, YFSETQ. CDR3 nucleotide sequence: TGCGCCAGCAGTTTGGACAGTAGGAACACCGGGGAGCTGTTTTTT. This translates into CASSLDSRNTGELFF.

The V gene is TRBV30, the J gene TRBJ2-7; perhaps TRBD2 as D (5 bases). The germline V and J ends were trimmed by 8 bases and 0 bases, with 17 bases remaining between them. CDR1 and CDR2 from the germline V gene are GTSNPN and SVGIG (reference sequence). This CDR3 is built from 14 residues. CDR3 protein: CAGIPRGSSYEQYF. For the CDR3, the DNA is TGTGCCGGGATCCCCCGAGGGTCCTCCTACGAGCAGTACTTC.

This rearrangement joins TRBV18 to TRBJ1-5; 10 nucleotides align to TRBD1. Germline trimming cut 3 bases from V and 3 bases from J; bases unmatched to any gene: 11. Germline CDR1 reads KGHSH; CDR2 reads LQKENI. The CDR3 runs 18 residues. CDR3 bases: TGTGCCAGCTCACCCACGAGGACAGGGGGTAATGCCAATCAGCCCCAGCATTTT. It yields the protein CASSPTRTGGNANQPQHF.

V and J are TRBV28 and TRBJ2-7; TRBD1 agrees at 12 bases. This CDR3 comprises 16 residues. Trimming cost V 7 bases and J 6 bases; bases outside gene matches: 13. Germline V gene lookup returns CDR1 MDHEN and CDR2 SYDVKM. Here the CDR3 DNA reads TGTGCCAGCAACTCCCAACCGGGACAGGGGGCCTCCGAGCAGTACTTC. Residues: CASNSQPGQGASEQYF.